A selection of T cell receptor beta chains follows, all from one sample in a study of cytomegalovirus exposure and HLA in healthy donors. Assay used: immunoSEQ multiplex PCR; TCRdb lists only in-frame clones, some missing. The sample includes approximately 89,000 clones, roughly 80% of them seen just once. Sequenced sample: PBMCs. All receptors derive from a human donor in good health. The CDR3 runs from the conserved cysteine through the conserved F or W. The order of the fields is D gene, V gene, CDR3 length, J gene, clone size, CDR3 DNA, CDR3 protein. A D gene is named only where the DNA matches it firmly. Size is omitted from some rows. Given values are once, few, many or a class for expanded clones.

>NA|TRBV6-5|14|TRBJ2-7|NA
TGTGCCAGCAGTATTACTACAGGGACGAGTGAGCAGTACTTC
CASSITTGTSEQYF
>NA|TRBV29-1|14|TRBJ2-1|once
TGCAGCGTTGGAGGGGGAGAAGCCTTCAATGAGCAGTTCTTC
CSVGGGEAFNEQFF
>TRBD2|TRBV11-3|17|TRBJ2-1|NA
TGTGCCAGCAGCTCTTCCCAGACTAGCGGGAGTCTCGGTGAGCAGTTCTTC
CASSSSQTSGSLGEQFF
>TRBD2|TRBV29-1|14|TRBJ2-5|few
TGCAGCGTAAGTTTAGCGGGAGCCCAAGAGACCCAGTACTTC
CSVSLAGAQETQYF
>NA|TRBV9|15|TRBJ2-2|NA
TGTGCCAGCAGCGTAGACGGTCAGGGGCCCGGGGAGCTGTTTTTT
CASSVDGQGPGELFF
>NA|TRBV9|12|TRBJ1-3|NA
TGTGCCAGCAGCAAACAGGAAAACACCATATATTTT
CASSKQENTIYF
>NA|TRBV19|15|TRBJ1-4|NA
TGTGCCAGTAGCGGGAGGCAACCAACTAATGAAAAACTGTTTTTT
CASSGRQPTNEKLFF
>NA|TRBV14|16|TRBJ2-4|NA
TGTGCCAGCAGCCAAGGCGGGCTTATAGCCAAAAACATTCAGTACTTC
CASSQGGLIAKNIQYF
>TRBD1|TRBV6-5|12|TRBJ1-2|NA
TGTGCCAGCGGGCAGGGGGCTGGGGGCTACACCTTC
CASGQGAGGYTF
>NA|TRBV9|14|TRBJ2-5|NA
TGTGCCAGCAGCATGGGGCAGTTGGAAGAGACCCAGTACTTC
CASSMGQLEETQYF
>TRBD1|TRBV6-1|14|TRBJ2-5|NA
TGTGCCAGCAGCCCACCCGGGTCAGGGGGTGTCCAGTACTTC
CASSPPGSGGVQYF
>NA|TRBV12-5|13|TRBJ2-1|NA
TGTGCTAGTCTGGGGGCCTCCTACAATGAGCAGTTCTTC
CASLGASYNEQFF
>NA|TRBV6-1|17|TRBJ1-4|NA
TGTGCCAGCAGTGAAAGCGTGCCGGGTCTAGGGGATGAAAAACTGTTTTTT
CASSESVPGLGDEKLFF
>NA|TRBV7-2|15|TRBJ1-5|NA
TGTGCCAGCAGCTTAGCGGCAGGGCCAGGTCAGCCCCAGCATTTT
CASSLAAGPGQPQHF
>NA|TRBV5-5|14|TRBJ2-6|NA
TGTGCCAGCAGCCAGAACCCTGGGGCCAACGTCCTGACTTTC
CASSQNPGANVLTF
>NA|TRBV14|15|TRBJ1-2|NA
TGTGCCAGCAGCCAAAAGATGGGGGCGGTCTATGGCTACACCTTC
CASSQKMGAVYGYTF
>TRBD1|TRBV7-6|18|TRBJ2-6|NA
TGTGCCAGCAGCTCGCCTCCGGGACAGGGGATTGGGGCCAACGTCCTGACTTTC
CASSSPPGQGIGANVLTF
>NA|TRBV6-1|12|TRBJ1-4|NA
TGTGCCAGCAGAACTGGAGTTGAAAAACTGTTTTTT
CASRTGVEKLFF
>TRBD2|TRBV11-2|15|TRBJ2-3|NA
TGTGCCAGCAGCTTATCACTAGCGACTGGAGATACGCAGTATTTT
CASSLSLATGDTQYF
>TRBD2|TRBV4-2|14|TRBJ2-1|NA
TGTGCCAGCAGCCAGGCGGGAGGGCGGGGTGAGCAGTTCTTC
CASSQAGGRGEQFF
>TRBD1|TRBV19|15|TRBJ2-3|NA
TGTGCCACCTCCCCCGGGACAGGATTAACGGATACGCAGTATTTT
CATSPGTGLTDTQYF
>TRBD1|TRBV28|15|TRBJ1-5|NA
TGTGCCAGCAGCCCCTCGACAGGGGAGAGCGGGCCCCAGCATTTT
CASSPSTGESGPQHF
>NA|TRBV21-1|16|TRBJ1-1|NA
TGTGCCAGCAGCAAAGAGGACAGGACTATGAACACTGAAGCTTTCTTT
CASSKEDRTMNTEAFF
>TRBD2|TRBV19|16|TRBJ2-2|NA
TGTGCCAGTAGTATAGGAGAACTAGCGGGGACCGGGGAGCTGTTTTTT
CASSIGELAGTGELFF
>NA|TRBV19|14|TRBJ2-2|NA
TGTGCCAGTAGAAAGGACTGGTTGGCCGGGGAGCTGTTTTTT
CASRKDWLAGELFF
>NA|TRBV5-1|15|TRBJ2-1|NA
TGCGCCAGCAGCTTGGTGGGGGGAGGTTACAATGAGCAGTTCTTC
CASSLVGGGYNEQFF
>NA|TRBV19|14|TRBJ2-4|NA
TGTGCCAGTAGTATCGATCCCAGAAAAAACATTCAGTACTTC
CASSIDPRKNIQYF
>NA|TRBV2|15|TRBJ2-1|NA
TGTGCCAGCAAGTTTAGCGGACCAACCTACAATGAGCAGTTCTTC
CASKFSGPTYNEQFF
>NA|TRBV28|12|TRBJ2-3|once
TGTGCCAGCAGTTTTGGCCCAGATACGCAGTATTTT
CASSFGPDTQYF
>TRBD2|TRBV27|15|TRBJ2-7|NA
TGTGCCAGCAGCCACACTAGCGGGTCTCCCTACGAGCAGTACTTC
CASSHTSGSPYEQYF
>TRBD2|TRBV5-1|18|TRBJ2-7|once
TGCGCCAGCAGCTTAGGGTGGTGGGCAAGCGGGAAGACCTACGAGCAGTACTTC
CASSLGWWASGKTYEQYF
>NA|TRBV19|16|TRBJ2-7|NA
TGTGCCAGTAGTAGTATCAGGGCGGCAGGTACCTACGAGCAGTACTTC
CASSSIRAAGTYEQYF
>TRBD1|TRBV6-5|15|TRBJ1-2|NA
TGTGCCAGCAGTTACTCGAACAGGGGGCGGCTTGGCTACACCTTC
CASSYSNRGRLGYTF
>NA|TRBV27|16|TRBJ1-6|NA
TGTGCCAGCAGTTTATATCCGCGTGTTAGTAATTCACCCCTCCACTTT
CASSLYPRVSNSPLHF
>NA|TRBV7-8|12|TRBJ2-5|NA
TGTGCCGAAGGGGGGGGCCTTGAGACCCAGTACTTC
CAEGGGLETQYF
>TRBD2|TRBV15|17|TRBJ2-3|NA
TGTGCCACCAGCAGAGGGGGACTAGCGGGAGTTTTATATACGCAGTATTTT
CATSRGGLAGVLYTQYF
>TRBD1|TRBV30|14|TRBJ1-6|NA
TGTGCCTACAACCGGGACAGGGGTTTCTCACCCCTCCACTTT
CAYNRDRGFSPLHF
>NA|TRBV7-8|12|TRBJ2-3|NA
TGTGCCAGCAGCCGAGGTACAGATACGCAGTATTTT
CASSRGTDTQYF
>NA|TRBV6-1|14|TRBJ1-1|once
TGTGCCAGCAGTGAGGTCAGTCGGACAGCTGAAGCTTTCTTT
CASSEVSRTAEAFF
>NA|TRBV15|15|TRBJ2-5|once
TGTGCCACCAGCAGAGGGCCGGGACTTCAAGAGACCCAGTACTTC
CATSRGPGLQETQYF
>TRBD1|TRBV14|15|TRBJ1-1|NA
TGTGCCAGCAGCCAACTCAGGGGGCATAACACTGAAGCTTTCTTT
CASSQLRGHNTEAFF